This T cell receptor beta chain appears in the sequencing data of a study of T cells in Graves' hyperthyroidism and ophthalmopathy. The blood specimen was taken at initial hyperthyroidism diagnosis, before any ophthalmopathy symptoms. Study conclusions and caveats: Researchers report that a 13 V-J model separated ophthalmopathy from stable hyperthyroidism. Most thyroid clonotypes with frequency above 0.001 were detected in blood.

This clonotype was observed many times. Its antigen is as yet unknown. Regions amplified from RNA transcripts were the TCR beta CDR3 regions. Primed by the HTBI set, a first-round RT-PCR was run on the TCR CDR3. Using its own MiXCR run on the multiplex PCR reads, TCRdb lists one record per CDR3 protein. The sample contains hundreds of thousands of distinct CDR3 sequences, 15% to 19% of which appear only once. The material sequenced was blood. The receptor comes from a woman aged 18-29 years with Graves' hyperthyroidism that later progressed to Graves' ophthalmopathy.

Written as DNA, the CDR3 is TGCAGTGTCAAACGGGACTTCTACGAGCAGTACTTC. Amino acids: CSVKRDFYEQYF. The chain is built from TRBV20-1 and TRBJ2-7; TRBD2 is a possible D gene (6 bases). The CDR3 contains 12 residues. Germline assignment: CDR1 DFQATT and CDR2 SNEGSKA (reference sequence). The germline V and J ends were trimmed by 7 bases and 3 bases, with 13 bases remaining between them.